The 9 T cell receptor beta chains presented below share a single source sample, sequenced in a study of breast tumors, draining lymph nodes, adjacent tissues. MiXCR was run by TCRdb on the multiplex PCR reads, yielding one entry per CDR3 protein. The data contain roughly 11,000 distinct CDR3 sequences, 53% of them singletons. Sequencing was carried out using breast tumor tissue. The source is a female donor with breast cancer. Some clones in this sample may be carry-over from other donors' samples.

Comments on this clonotype: Sequence at one end of the junction differs from germline and may be a read error. This sequence joins TRBV5-1 and TRBJ1-6; 8 bases fit TRBD1. CDR1 is SGHRS, CDR2 YFSETQ, per germline. This CDR3 is 14 amino acids long. The CDR3 here is CVSSLQGDESPLHF. In nucleotides, the CDR3 is TGTGTCAGCAGCCTACAGGGGGATGAGTCACCCCTCCACTTT.

The chain is built from TRBV10-3 and TRBJ1-1; D not certain. Germline V lookup: CDR1 ENHRY, CDR2 SYGVKD. V lost 2 bases and J 0 bases, leaving 10 bases between the germline ends. This CDR3 is built from 15 residues. The DNA of the CDR3 is TGTGCCATCAGTGAGGACCCAGGCCTGAACACTGAAGCTTTCTTT. Its protein is CAISEDPGLNTEAFF.

By share, this clonotype counts as medium-sized. The chain is built from TRBV4-3 and TRBJ1-2, with 8 bases aligning to TRBD1. Germline trimming cut 0 bases from V and 4 bases from J; bases unmatched to any gene: 7. This CDR3 has 16 amino acids. Germline CDR1 LGHNA, CDR2 YSLEER. CDR3 nucleotide sequence: TGCGCCAGCAGCCAAGAGGCGGGGGGGACAGGCTATGGCTACACCTTC. It translates to CASSQEAGGTGYGYTF.

This clonotype was picked up many times. The genes are TRBV13 and TRBJ1-2; 8 nucleotides line up with TRBD1. The length of the CDR3 is 14 residues. After removal of 3 bases from V and 8 bases from J, the junction contained 8 bases not matched to a gene. Germline CDR1 and CDR2: PRHDT and FYEKMQ (reference sequence). The CDR3 sequence: CASSLPTQGAGYTF. CDR3 in DNA: TGTGCCAGCAGCTTGCCTACCCAGGGGGCCGGCTACACCTTC. Full variable domain (remainder filled in from reference TRBV13 and TRBJ1-2): AAGVIQSPRHLIKEKRETATLKCYPIPRHDTVYWYQQGPGQDPQFLISFYEKMQSDKGSIPDRFSAQQFSDYHSELNMSSLELGDSALYFCASSLPTQGAGYTFGSGTRLTVV.

The chain combines TRBV20-1 with TRBJ2-5; D might be TRBD2 (6 bases). CDR3 length: 15 amino acids. Germline V gene lookup returns CDR1 DFQATT and CDR2 SNEGSKA (reference sequence). The ends were cut back, 0 bases at V and 4 bases at J, with 15 bases in the middle. CDR3: CSARDPAGSGETQYF. The CDR3, as DNA: TGCAGTGCTAGAGATCCTGCGGGGTCAGGAGAGACCCAGTACTTC.

V is TRBV6-5 and J is TRBJ2-7; 11 bases are shared with TRBD2. Germline-derived CDR1 and CDR2 are MNHEY and SVGAGI. Trimming removed 7 bases from V and 3 bases from J; junction bases left unmatched: 5. This CDR3 has 14 amino acids. The CDR3 is CASNRLAGYYEQYF. Written as DNA, the CDR3 is TGTGCCAGCAACCGACTAGCGGGGTACTACGAGCAGTACTTC.

This clonotype was seen once. The gene calls are TRBV7-2 and TRBJ1-6; 7 bases are a match to TRBD1. CDR3 length: 16 amino acids. Germline V gene sequence: CDR1 SGHTA, CDR2 FQGNSA. The junction had 3 bases not matched to a gene; V was cut back by 4 bases and J by 0 bases. CDR3 sequence reads: CASSWGDSSYNSPLHF. CDR3 nucleotide sequence: TGTGCCAGCAGCTGGGGGGACAGCTCCTATAATTCACCCCTCCACTTT.

This clonotype is medium-sized within its sample. The chain recombines TRBV7-9 with TRBJ2-6; D is uncertain. V lost 4 bases and J lost 7, with 11 bases in between. The V gene's germline CDR1 is SEHNR and CDR2 FQNEAQ (reference sequence). This CDR3 region has 14 residues. CDR3 DNA: TGTGCCAGCAGCTCATCCATTGCAGCCAACGTCCTGACTTTC. Its translation is CASSSSIAANVLTF.

This clonotype has only one observation. The rearrangement uses TRBV6-6 and TRBJ2-2; TRBD2 agrees at 10 bases. The CDR3 has 16 amino acids. Germline V gene data show CDR1 as MNHNY and CDR2 as SVGAGI (reference sequence). With 6 bases clipped from V and 4 bases from J, the junction kept 8 bases outside the gene matches. The CDR3 region has the DNA TGTGCCAGCAGCCTCTCCGGGACTAGCGCCACCGGGGAGCTGTTTTTT. Residues: CASSLSGTSATGELFF.